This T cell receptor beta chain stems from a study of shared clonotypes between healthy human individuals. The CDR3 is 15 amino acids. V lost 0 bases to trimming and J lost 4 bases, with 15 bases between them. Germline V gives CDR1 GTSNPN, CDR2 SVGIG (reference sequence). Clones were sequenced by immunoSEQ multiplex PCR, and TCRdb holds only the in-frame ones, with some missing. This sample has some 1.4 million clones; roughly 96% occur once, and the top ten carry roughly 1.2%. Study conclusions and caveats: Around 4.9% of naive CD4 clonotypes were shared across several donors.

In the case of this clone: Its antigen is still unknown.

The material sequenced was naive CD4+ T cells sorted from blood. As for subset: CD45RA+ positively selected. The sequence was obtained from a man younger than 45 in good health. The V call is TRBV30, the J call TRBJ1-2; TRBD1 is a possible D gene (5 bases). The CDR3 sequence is CAWSVIRGGAYGYTF. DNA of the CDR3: TGTGCCTGGAGTGTTATACGGGGTGGGGCCTATGGCTACACCTTC.